Following are 11 T cell receptor beta chains from one sample sequenced in a study of T-cell memory formation after mild COVID-19 (dated by TCRdb to the early 2020s). The library was prepared using 5' RACE. These reads were obtained on an Illumina NovaSeq 6000. TCRdb reprocessed the public reads (quality trimming at Q25 with fastp, clone calling with MiXCR) and kept in-frame beta chains. Identical CDR3 proteins give one entry, which carries the most common genes and DNA. The sample table holds about 560,000 distinct CDR3 sequences, of which 15% to 20% were seen once. Around 12% of the sample rests with the top ten. Sequences were obtained from PBMCs or a T cell subset sorted from them (not recorded which). The receptor set was obtained from an adult woman who had mild COVID-19 (a few samples of this study predate the infection). The sample titles of this study are shuffled in the database, so cell type and time point are left out; the donor was told from shared clones.

This rearrangement joins TRBV5-6 to TRBJ2-7; D not resolved. Germline V gene lookup returns CDR1 SGHDT and CDR2 YYEEEE. V was shortened by 2 bases and J by 0 bases, with 9 bases between the two germline ends. This CDR3 contains 14 residues. The CDR3 loop is CASSFTDFSYEQYF. The CDR3 DNA reads as TGTGCCAGCAGCTTCACAGATTTCTCCTACGAGCAGTACTTC.

The chain uses TRBV21-1 and TRBJ2-4. TRBV21-1 is flagged as a pseudogene. This CDR3 is built from 14 residues. In DNA form, the CDR3 reads TGTGCCAGAGGTTCGCGGGCAGCCAAAAACATTCAGTACTTC. It specifies CARGSRAAKNIQYF.

This clonotype was observed a few times. The genes are TRBV20-1 and TRBJ2-1; a weak D match, TRBD2 (6 bases). Germline V gives CDR1 DFQATT, CDR2 SNEGSKA (reference sequence). This CDR3 has 15 residues. The V end was cut by 0 bases, the J end by 3 bases, with 12 bases between. In DNA form, the CDR3 reads TGCAGTGCTAGAGAGAGCGGGCGACTCTACAATGAGCAGTTCTTC. Amino acids: CSARESGRLYNEQFF.

This clonotype has more than one count but fewer than ten. This chain links TRBV5-1 with TRBJ2-3; D possibly corresponds to TRBD2 (6 bases). This CDR3 is 15 amino acids long. V was clipped by 0 bases and J by 2 bases, with 10 bases between them. Germline CDR1 reads SGHRS; CDR2 reads YFSETQ. CDR3 DNA sequence: TGCGCCAGCAGCTTGGACCCGGGAGCCACAGATACGCAGTATTTT. Protein sequence: CASSLDPGATDTQYF.

The gene calls are TRBV7-2 and TRBJ2-5, with D perhaps TRBD1 (7 bases). Germline CDR1 is SGHTA and CDR2 is FQGNSA. CDR3 length equals 16 residues. V lost 3 bases, J lost 3 bases, and 17 bases lay in between. CDR3 sequence (DNA): TGTGCCAGCAGCTTCTTACGGACAGGACTAAAAGAGACCCAGTACTTC. This sequence encodes CASSFLRTGLKETQYF.

The V call is TRBV29-1, the J call TRBJ2-3; perhaps TRBD2 as D (5 bases). Trimming stripped 5 bases from V and 3 bases from J, with 24 bases between. The CDR3 is 17 amino acids. Germline V gives CDR1 SQVTM, CDR2 ANQGSEA. CDR3 in DNA: TGCAGCGTTAAGGTGGACCTCAAGCGGCGGAAAACAGATACGCAGTATTTT. Translation gives CSVKVDLKRRKTDTQYF.

This chain joins TRBV7-9 and TRBJ2-7; the D is unclear. Germline CDR1 reads SEHNR; CDR2 reads FQNEAQ (reference sequence). The CDR3 is made up of 14 amino acids. V was shortened by 4 bases and J by 6 bases, with 16 bases between the two germline ends. The CDR3 is CASSSADGFGEQYF. DNA of the CDR3: TGTGCCAGCAGCTCCGCCGATGGCTTCGGCGAGCAGTACTTC.

This clonotype was picked up a small number of times. This chain uses TRBV4-2 with TRBJ2-2; 11 bases are shared with TRBD2. Per germline, CDR1 LGHNA and CDR2 YNFKEQ. Trimming cost V 1 base and J 4 bases; bases outside gene matches: 5. The CDR3 covers 17 residues. CDR3 residues: CASSQGLAGPLTGELFF. The CDR3, as DNA: TGTGCCAGCAGCCAAGGACTAGCGGGACCACTCACCGGGGAGCTGTTTTTT.

The chain carries TRBV4-2 and TRBJ1-1, with D tentatively TRBD1 (5 bases). This CDR3 region has 15 residues. The V gene lost 0 bases and the J gene lost 1 base, with 9 bases spanning the gap. The germline V gene has CDR1 LGHNA and CDR2 YNFKEQ. The CDR3 region is CASSQEQAGNTEAFF. The CDR3 DNA follows: TGTGCCAGCAGCCAAGAACAGGCCGGGAACACTGAAGCTTTCTTT.

This clonotype was detected a few times. CDR3 DNA sequence: TGTGCCAGCAGCCTCCGGACCGGAGCCTCCACAGATACGCAGTATTTT. It translates to CASSLRTGASTDTQYF. This chain links TRBV11-3 with TRBJ2-3; D unclear. The CDR3 is 16 amino acids. Germline-derived CDR1 and CDR2 are SGHNT and YENEEA. Trimming removed 5 bases at V and 2 bases at J, with 17 bases between.

This clonotype was detected only a few times. The J gene is TRBJ1-1, the V gene TRBV5-6; D is unclear. The V end lost 2 bases, the J end lost 0 bases, and 14 bases lay between the germline ends. The CDR3 is made up of 16 amino acids. Germline-derived CDR1 and CDR2 are SGHDT and YYEEEE. CDR3 sequence (DNA): TGTGCCAGCAGCTTATTAACCCGTCTCATGAACACTGAAGCTTTCTTT. This gives the protein CASSLLTRLMNTEAFF.